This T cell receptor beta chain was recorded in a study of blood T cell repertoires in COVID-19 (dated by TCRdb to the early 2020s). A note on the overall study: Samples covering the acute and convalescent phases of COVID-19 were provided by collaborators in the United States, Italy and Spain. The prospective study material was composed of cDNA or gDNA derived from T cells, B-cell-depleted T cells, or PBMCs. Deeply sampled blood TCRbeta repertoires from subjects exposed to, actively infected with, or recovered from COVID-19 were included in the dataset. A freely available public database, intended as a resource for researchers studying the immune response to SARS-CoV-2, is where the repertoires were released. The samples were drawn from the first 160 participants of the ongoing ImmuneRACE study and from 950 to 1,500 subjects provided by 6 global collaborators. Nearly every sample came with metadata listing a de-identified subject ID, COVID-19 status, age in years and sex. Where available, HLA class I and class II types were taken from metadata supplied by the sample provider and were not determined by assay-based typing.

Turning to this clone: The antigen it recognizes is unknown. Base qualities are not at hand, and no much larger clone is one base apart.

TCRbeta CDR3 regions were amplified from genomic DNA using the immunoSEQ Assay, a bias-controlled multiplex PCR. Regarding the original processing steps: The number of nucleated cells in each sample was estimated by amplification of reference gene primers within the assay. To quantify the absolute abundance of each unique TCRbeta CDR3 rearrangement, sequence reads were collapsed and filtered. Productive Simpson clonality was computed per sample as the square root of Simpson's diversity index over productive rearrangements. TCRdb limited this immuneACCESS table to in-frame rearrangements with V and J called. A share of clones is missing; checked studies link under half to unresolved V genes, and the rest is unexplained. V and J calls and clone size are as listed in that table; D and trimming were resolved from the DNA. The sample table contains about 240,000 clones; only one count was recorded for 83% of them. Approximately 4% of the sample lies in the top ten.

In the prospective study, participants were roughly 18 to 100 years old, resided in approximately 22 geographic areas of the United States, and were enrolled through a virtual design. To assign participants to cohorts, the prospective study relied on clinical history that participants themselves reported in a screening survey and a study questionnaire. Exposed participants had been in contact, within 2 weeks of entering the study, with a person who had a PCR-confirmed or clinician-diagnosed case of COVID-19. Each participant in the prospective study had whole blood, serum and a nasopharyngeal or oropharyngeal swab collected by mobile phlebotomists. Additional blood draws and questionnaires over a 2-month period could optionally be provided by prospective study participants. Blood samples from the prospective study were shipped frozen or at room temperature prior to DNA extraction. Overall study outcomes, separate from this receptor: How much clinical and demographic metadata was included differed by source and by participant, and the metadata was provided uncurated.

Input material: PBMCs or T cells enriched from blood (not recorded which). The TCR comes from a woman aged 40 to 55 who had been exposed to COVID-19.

The DNA reads TGTGCCAGCAGCCCAGGGACAGGGATGGTAGTCGGCTACACCTTC. It translates as CASSPGTGMVVGYTF. Recombination linked TRBV7-9 to TRBJ1-2, with 9 bases in between that match TRBD1. Spanning cysteine to phenylalanine, the CDR3 consists of 15 amino acids. Only the CDR3 DNA stays, 45 bases, in frame from base 1. Clipping removes 5 bases from V and 8 bases from J, with 12 as the unmatched junction base count. CDR1 and CDR2 (SEHNR, FQNEAQ) derive from the germline V gene (reference sequence).